A single sample gave rise to the 30 T cell receptor beta chains below, sequenced in a study of blood T cell repertoires in COVID-19. Sequencing used immunoSEQ multiplex PCR; TCRdb keeps in-frame clones, though not all of them. Here the sample spans a few hundred thousand clones, about 91% being singletons. What was sequenced was PBMCs or T cells enriched from blood (not recorded which). The receptor source for this set is a middle-aged woman with acute COVID-19.

The chain links TRBV2 to TRBJ2-7; 14 bases agree with TRBD2. V dropped 3 bases and J dropped 4; count of bases not matched to a gene: 2. Germline values: CDR1 SNHLY, CDR2 FYNNEI. CDR3 length: 15 residues. The CDR3 DNA follows: TGTGCCAGCAGTGAGGGACTAGCGGGGGAGTACGAGCAGTACGTC. Its translation is CASSEGLAGEYEQYV.

This clone was detected only a few times. The gene calls are TRBV3-1 (or the pseudogene TRBV3-2) and TRBJ1-2, with a weak D call TRBD1 (5 bases). The CDR3 extends over 13 amino acids. Per germline, CDR1 LGHDT and CDR2 YNNKEL (reference sequence). V lost 4 bases, J lost 4 bases, and 10 bases lay in between. The CDR3 region is CASSPGQFYGYTF. The CDR3 nucleotides read TGTGCCAGCAGCCCAGGGCAGTTCTATGGCTACACCTTC.

The chain employs TRBV2 and TRBJ2-3, with D tentatively TRBD2 (6 bases). The CDR3 totals 14 residues. The germline V gene encodes CDR1 SNHLY and CDR2 FYNNEI. V was pared by 10 bases and J by 1 base, with 15 bases between. In DNA, the CDR3 is TGTGCCACCCAAAGGAGGGTGGGCACAGATACGCAGTATTTT. Protein: CATQRRVGTDTQYF.

The rearrangement joins TRBV10-3 to TRBJ2-1; D might be TRBD2 (5 bases). Germline V lookup: CDR1 ENHRY, CDR2 SYGVKD. The CDR3 is 12 residues long. Trimming pared 3 bases from V and 12 bases from J, leaving 12 bases between. In DNA, the CDR3 is TGTGCCATCAGTGACGGGGAGACCCCGCAGTTCTTC. Its translation is CAISDGETPQFF.

The chain is built from TRBV6-5 and TRBJ2-7, with 7 bases aligning to TRBD1. The trim removed 0 bases at V and 4 bases at J, leaving 9 bases unmatched. The germline gives CDR1 MNHEY, CDR2 SVGAGI. There are 16 residues in the CDR3. The CDR3 DNA reads TGTGCCAGCAGTTACTCGGTCGACAGGGTTTTTTACGAGCAGTACGTC. Its protein product is CASSYSVDRVFYEQYV.

The chain uses TRBV4-1 and TRBJ2-3, with TRBD2 identical over 9 bases. Trimming removed 2 bases from V and 2 bases from J; junction bases left unmatched: 2. Germline values: CDR1 MGHRA, CDR2 YSYEKL. The CDR3 is 15 residues long. CDR3 nucleotide sequence: TGCGCCAGCAGCCAACTAGCGGGAATCACAGATACGCAGTATTTT. It is translated as CASSQLAGITDTQYF.

About this clone itself: This same CDR3 is encoded by further DNA sequences in the sample. The chain uses TRBV30 and TRBJ1-1, with D uncertain. This CDR3 is built from 12 residues. The germline V gene encodes CDR1 GTSNPN and CDR2 SVGIG (reference sequence). Trimming pared 1 base from V and 3 bases from J, leaving 6 bases between. The CDR3 DNA follows: TGTGCCTGGAGTGGGCAGTACACTGAAGCTTTCTTT. Residues: CAWSGQYTEAFF.

V gene TRBV5-4 combines with J gene TRBJ1-1, with 9 nucleotides matching TRBD1. The ends lost 4 bases at V and 5 bases at J; junction bases unmatched: 6. Germline V gene data show CDR1 as SGHNT and CDR2 as YYREEE (reference sequence). This CDR3 region has 14 residues. CDR3 sequence: CASSPGQGRTEAFF. CDR3 coding DNA: TGTGCCAGCAGCCCCGGACAGGGGAGGACTGAAGCTTTCTTT.

The rearrangement joins TRBV28 to TRBJ1-5, with a tentative D call TRBD1 (6 bases). This CDR3 is built from 15 residues. Germline assignment: CDR1 MDHEN and CDR2 SYDVKM. V lost 7 bases and J lost 3, with 16 bases in between. CDR3 amino acids: CASTHQGTANQPQHF. CDR3 nucleotides: TGTGCCAGCACCCACCAGGGGACCGCCAATCAGCCCCAGCATTTT.

The chain carries TRBV28 and TRBJ1-6; 12 bases are a match to TRBD1. The germline gives CDR1 MDHEN, CDR2 SYDVKM. The CDR3 consists of 16 residues. V was clipped by 7 bases and J by 9 bases; unmatched bases: 10. CDR3 DNA sequence: TGTGCCAGCAATATCCCGGGGACAGGGGGCTTTTCACCCCTCCACTTT. As protein: CASNIPGTGGFSPLHF.

This clone was observed once. This rearrangement joins TRBV3-1 (or the pseudogene TRBV3-2) to TRBJ1-3; D unresolved. This CDR3 region has 16 residues. Trimming cost V 0 bases and J 4 bases, with 13 bases left between them. CDR1 and CDR2 (germline): LGHDT, YNNKEL (reference sequence). The CDR3 nucleotides read TGTGCCAGCAGCCAAGAATTCCCGTCTACCGGAAACACCATATATTTT. Translated, it gives CASSQEFPSTGNTIYF.

The rearrangement uses TRBV10-3 and TRBJ1-2, with TRBD1 matching 9 bases. CDR3 length: 13 amino acids. The V gene end was trimmed by 5 bases and the J gene end by 6 bases; junction bases not matched to a gene: 4. CDR1 is ENHRY and CDR2 is SYGVKD in the germline V gene. CDR3 sequence reads: CAISPGTGNGYTF. The CDR3 DNA reads TGTGCCATCAGTCCTGGGACAGGGAATGGCTACACCTTC.

This chain connects TRBV3-1 (or the pseudogene TRBV3-2) to TRBJ2-1; 10 bases fit TRBD2. Germline V CDR1 and CDR2: LGHDT, YNNKEL (reference sequence). CDR3 length: 17 amino acids. J gave up 3 bases and V 0 bases, and 5 bases lay outside the gene matches. The CDR3: CASSQDSRLAGYNEQFF. CDR3 nucleotide sequence: TGTGCCAGCAGCCAAGATAGCAGACTAGCGGGCTACAATGAGCAGTTCTTC.

The rearrangement uses TRBV5-1 and TRBJ2-7, with 8 bases identical to TRBD1. Trimming cost V 4 bases and J 4 bases; bases outside gene matches: 10. Germline V gene sequence: CDR1 SGHRS, CDR2 YFSETQ. The CDR3 consists of 15 residues. The CDR3 region is CASSELTGVLYEQYF. The CDR3 DNA sequence: TGCGCCAGCAGCGAGTTGACAGGGGTCCTATACGAGCAGTACTTC.

The CDR3: CASSSVIVQGAKNIQYF. CDR3 in DNA: TGTGCCAGCAGCAGTGTGATAGTACAGGGGGCCAAAAACATTCAGTACTTC. The chain combines TRBV21-1 with TRBJ2-4; the DNA was not compared with TRBD1, the D call given in the table. TRBV21-1 is termed a pseudogene. The CDR3 is made up of 17 amino acids.

The rearrangement links TRBV28 to TRBJ1-3; D is possibly TRBD1 (6 bases). Germline V gene lookup returns CDR1 MDHEN and CDR2 SYDVKM. This CDR3 region has 14 residues. Trimming cost V 4 bases and J 3 bases, with 10 bases left between them. This chain's CDR3 is CASSSQGNGNTIYF. The CDR3 DNA reads TGTGCCAGCAGTTCCCAGGGGAATGGAAACACCATATATTTT.

The CDR3 region has the DNA TGTGCCAGTAGCGGGACAGTGGCCGGTCAGCCCCAGCATTTT. Its protein product is CASSGTVAGQPQHF. The chain uses TRBV19 and TRBJ1-5, with 7 bases matching TRBD1. Germline V gives CDR1 LNHDA, CDR2 SQIVND (reference sequence). The CDR3 totals 14 residues. The trim removed 6 bases at V and 6 bases at J, leaving 8 bases unmatched.

As concerns this clone: A read error may produce the germline difference seen at one junction end. The chain recombines TRBV7-7 with TRBJ2-1; 12 nucleotides match TRBD2. CDR1 SSHAT and CDR2 FNYEAQ come from the germline V gene (reference sequence). This CDR3 region has 16 residues. Here the CDR3 DNA reads TGTGCTAGCAGCTTGGAGCTAGCGGGAGGGCGCAGTGAGCAGTTCTTC. Amino acid sequence: CASSLELAGGRSEQFF.

The chain combines TRBV23-1 with TRBJ1-5; TRBD1 agrees at 7 bases. TRBV23-1 is an ORF, with its function uncertain. There are 15 residues in the CDR3. V lost 2 bases, J lost 4 bases, and 5 bases stayed unmatched. CDR3 amino acids: CASSQRDSPNQPQHF. DNA for the CDR3: TGCGCCAGCAGTCAAAGGGACAGCCCTAATCAGCCCCAGCATTTT.

The V and J genes are TRBV5-1 and TRBJ2-1, with 11 bases lining up with TRBD2. This CDR3 region has 16 residues. Looked up from germline, CDR1 is SGHRS and CDR2 is YFSETQ. V was pared by 0 bases and J by 5 bases, with 4 bases of the junction left unmatched. The CDR3 loop is CASSLAPGLADNEQFF. CDR3 bases: TGCGCCAGCAGCTTGGCCCCGGGACTAGCGGACAATGAGCAGTTCTTC.

V gene TRBV12-3 or TRBV12-4 combines with J gene TRBJ2-7, with D maybe TRBD1 (6 bases). V lost 6 bases, J lost 5 bases, and 11 bases lay in between. The CDR3 has 12 amino acids. CDR3: CASSPGGNEQYF. The CDR3 DNA sequence: TGTGCCAGCAGCCCTGGGGGCAACGAGCAGTACTTC.

V gene TRBV7-2 combines with J gene TRBJ2-1, with 8 bases identical to TRBD1. V trimming: 6 bases; J trimming: 2 bases; junction bases outside the gene matches: 6. CDR1 SGHTA and CDR2 FQGNSA come from the germline V gene. The CDR3 spans 15 residues. This chain's CDR3 is CASRDTGGAYNEQFF. DNA of the CDR3: TGTGCCAGCAGGGACACAGGGGGAGCCTACAATGAGCAGTTCTTC. The entire variable domain, with the rest obtained from reference TRBV7-2 and TRBJ2-1, is as follows: GAGVSQSPSNKVTEKGKDVELRCDPISGHTALYWYRQSLGQGLEFLIYFQGNSAPDKSGLPSDRFSAERTGGSVSTLTIQRTQQEDSAVYLCASRDTGGAYNEQFFGPGTRLTVL.

The J gene is TRBJ1-4, the V gene TRBV30; D is unclear. This CDR3 has 13 residues. V lost 4 bases, J lost 5 bases, and 11 bases lay in between. CDR1 and CDR2 from the germline V gene are GTSNPN and SVGIG (reference sequence). CDR3 in amino acids: CAWMRDRNEKLFF. CDR3 DNA sequence: TGTGCCTGGATGAGGGATCGGAATGAAAAACTGTTTTTT.

The V gene is TRBV18, the J gene TRBJ2-7; the match to TRBD1 covers 7 bases. V dropped 4 bases and J dropped 3; count of bases not matched to a gene: 18. The CDR3 length is 18 residues. Germline CDR1 reads KGHSH; CDR2 reads LQKENI. This CDR3 is CASSQGHHTGALIYEQYF. CDR3 nucleotide sequence: TGTGCCAGCTCACAGGGGCACCATACAGGGGCCCTAATCTACGAGCAGTACTTC.

The CDR3 DNA follows: TGTGCCAGCAGGGACAGGGGAGATACGCAGTATTTT. This gives the protein CASRDRGDTQYF. V is TRBV11-3 and J is TRBJ2-3, with 9 positions matching TRBD1. Losses at the gene ends were 6 bases for V and 5 bases for J; bases not matched to a gene: 0. Germline V CDR1 and CDR2: SGHNT, YENEEA. This CDR3 spans 12 amino acids.

The chain employs TRBV7-8 and TRBJ1-1; 7 bases fit TRBD1. The germline gives CDR1 SGHVS, CDR2 FQNEAQ. The trim removed 3 bases at V and 3 bases at J, leaving 7 bases unmatched. The CDR3 consists of 15 residues. CDR3: CASSFRQGWDTEAFF. In nucleotides, the CDR3 is TGTGCCAGCAGCTTTCGACAGGGTTGGGACACTGAAGCTTTCTTT.

The chain is built from TRBV7-9 and TRBJ2-2; 8 nucleotides match TRBD1. This CDR3 comprises 16 residues. Per the germline V gene, CDR1 is SEHNR and CDR2 is FQNEAQ (reference sequence). Trimming removed 2 bases from V and 4 bases from J; junction bases left unmatched: 6. As DNA, the CDR3 is TGTGCCAGCAGCTTACTGAGACAGGGGATCACCGGGGAGCTGTTTTTT. This codes for CASSLLRQGITGELFF.

About this clone itself: Other nucleotide sequences in the sample specify the same CDR3. This chain connects TRBV11-2 to TRBJ2-7; the match to TRBD2 covers 10 bases. Germline CDR1 SGHAT, CDR2 FQNNGV. The CDR3 is made up of 14 amino acids. The V segment lost 5 bases and the J segment 3 bases; nucleotides outside the gene matches: 4. The DNA of the CDR3 is TGTGCCAGCAGCCTAGGACTAGCGGACTACGAGCAGTACTTC. Translated: CASSLGLADYEQYF.

The chain couples TRBV9 to TRBJ2-3; 13 positions match TRBD2. Germline V gives CDR1 SGDLS, CDR2 YYNGEE. CDR3 size: 17 residues. Trimming removed 3 bases from V and 0 bases from J; junction bases left unmatched: 4. The CDR3 protein is CASSAGTSGTSTDTQYF. The CDR3 coding sequence is TGTGCCAGCAGCGCCGGGACTAGCGGGACCAGCACAGATACGCAGTATTTT. Combining the CDR3 with reference TRBV9 and TRBJ2-3 gives the whole variable domain DSGVTQTPKHLITATGQRVTLRCSPRSGDLSVYWYQQSLDQGLQFLIQYYNGEERAKGNILERFSAQQFPDLHSELNLSSLELGDSALYFCASSAGTSGTSTDTQYFGPGTRLTVL.

The chain couples TRBV10-3 to TRBJ1-4; 7 bases fit TRBD1. V trimming: 9 bases; J trimming: 5 bases; junction bases outside the gene matches: 6. This CDR3 contains 13 residues. Germline assignment: CDR1 ENHRY and CDR2 SYGVKD. The CDR3 nucleotides are TGTGCCATACAACAGGGGCTGAATGAAAAACTGTTTTTT. It yields the protein CAIQQGLNEKLFF.